This T cell receptor (beta chain) comes out of a study of PD-1 blockade in classical Hodgkin lymphoma. Study outcomes and limitations: Those starting nivolumab under 1 year post-ASCT were excluded.

Repertoires were generated with immunoSEQ multiplex PCR, while TCRdb's copy carries only in-frame clones and drops some. The table lists roughly 97,000 clones, approximately 88% of them singletons. Each and every patient relapsed after autologous stem cell transplantation, and patients got differing brentuximab vedotin exposure. Looked up from germline, CDR1 is SNHLY and CDR2 is FYNNEI. CDR3 length: 17 amino acids. The J segment lost 0 bases and the V segment lost 8 bases, leaving 6 bases of the junction unmatched. Notes on this clone: Its antigen is currently unknown.

The TCR sequence derives from a human donor with classical Hodgkin lymphoma. The sample here was peripheral blood mononuclear cells (PBMCs), taken at baseline. This chain connects TRBV2 to TRBJ2-6, with 11 bases identical to TRBD1. The CDR3 protein is CASEPGTGGSGANVLTF. CDR3 DNA: TGTGCCAGCGAACCCGGGACAGGGGGCTCTGGGGCCAACGTCCTGACTTTC.